The T cell receptor (beta chain) described here comes from a study of T and B cells in COVID-19 patients. Study at large: Active-infection patients were older, median roughly 65 years, than recovered patients, median 34 years. Of about 19 active-infection patients, about a dozen were critically ill with mechanical ventilation or extracorporeal membrane oxygenation.

Blood genomic DNA input for TRB amplification was about 240-550 ng. Multiplex PCR with BIOMED2 TRB-A/B primer pools amplified TRB rearrangements. TCRdb recomputed calls from the multiplex PCR reads with MiXCR, one row per CDR3 protein. The sample comprises thousands of distinct CDR3 sequences, 25% to 35% of which are singletons, and approximately 5.4% rests with the top ten. This clonotype has only a few counts. The antigen is not known. Study-wide findings and caveats: CD4+, regulatory T cell, CD8+ and sorted SARS-CoV-2-responsive or tetramer+ T cells were not yet sequenced.

The germline V gene has CDR1 MNHEY and CDR2 SVGEGT. Trimming took 0 bases from V and 7 from J; bases not matched to a gene: 5. The CDR3 spans 14 residues. The sample consisted of blood. This TCR was recovered from a human donor with active COVID-19. The chain joins TRBV6-2 or TRBV6-3 to TRBJ2-7, with 8 nucleotides matching TRBD1. The CDR3 DNA follows: TGTGCCAGCAGTTACTCGGGCAGGGGGCGGGAGCAGTACTTC. Its protein product is CASSYSGRGREQYF.